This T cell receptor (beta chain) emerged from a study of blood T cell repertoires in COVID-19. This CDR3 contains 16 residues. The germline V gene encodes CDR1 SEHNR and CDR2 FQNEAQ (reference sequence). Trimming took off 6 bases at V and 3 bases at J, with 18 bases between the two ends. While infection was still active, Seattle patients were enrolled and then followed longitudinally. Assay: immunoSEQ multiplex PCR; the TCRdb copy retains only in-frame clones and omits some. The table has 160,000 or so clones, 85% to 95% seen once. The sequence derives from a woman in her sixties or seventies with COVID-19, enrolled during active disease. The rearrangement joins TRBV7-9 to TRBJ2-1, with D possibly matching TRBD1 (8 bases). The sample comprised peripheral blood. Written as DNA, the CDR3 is TGTGCCAGCAGGCGATCAGGGGGCGGGAGCTACAATGAGCAGTTCTTC. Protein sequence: CASRRSGGGSYNEQFF.